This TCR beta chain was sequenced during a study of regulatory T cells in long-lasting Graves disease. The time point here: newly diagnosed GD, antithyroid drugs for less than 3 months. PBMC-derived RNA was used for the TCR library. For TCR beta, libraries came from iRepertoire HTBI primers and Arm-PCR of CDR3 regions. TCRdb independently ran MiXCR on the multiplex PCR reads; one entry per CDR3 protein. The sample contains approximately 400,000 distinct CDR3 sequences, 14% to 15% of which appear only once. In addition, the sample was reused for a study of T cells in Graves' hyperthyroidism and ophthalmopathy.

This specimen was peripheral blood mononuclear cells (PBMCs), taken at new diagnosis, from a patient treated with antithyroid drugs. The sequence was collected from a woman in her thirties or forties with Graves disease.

The CDR3 spells CSVPGTGGMSYGYTF. In nucleotides, the CDR3 is TGCAGCGTGCCCGGGACAGGGGGCATGAGCTATGGCTACACCTTC. The chain recombines TRBV29-1 with TRBJ1-2; 12 bases line up with TRBD1. The germline CDR1 and CDR2 sequences are SQVTM and ANQGSEA. The CDR3 has 15 residues. Trimming at V came to 6 bases and at J to 4 bases, leaving 9 bases not matched to a gene.